This T cell receptor beta chain was recorded in a study of T cell responses to AZD1222 COVID-19 vaccine. Study results and limitations: Repertoires were obtained only post-peak T cell response. White British people made up most donors, females outnumbered males, and clonal diversity was possibly underestimated.

The assay was immunoSEQ multiplex PCR, and TCRdb's table has in-frame clones only and misses some. Altogether 82,000 or so clones are present, approximately 90% being singletons, with the ten largest covering around 5.3%. In the case of this clone: Its matching antigen is unknown.

Trimming took 0 bases from V and 3 from J, leaving 6 bases between them. The CDR3 sequence is 13 residues long. The V gene's germline CDR1 is SGDLS and CDR2 YYNGEE. This receptor was taken from an adult in good health. V is TRBV9 and J is TRBJ1-1; D is uncertain. The sample in question was peripheral blood, obtained on day 0 of AZD1222 vaccination. The CDR3 DNA is TGTGCCAGCAGCGTAGAGGGTTACACTGAAGCTTTCTTT. It specifies CASSVEGYTEAFF.